The 11 T cell receptor beta chains below were found in one sample sequenced in a study of early T cells in non-severe SARS-CoV-2 infection. TCRdb itself ran the 5' RACE reads through MiXCR, one entry per CDR3 protein. The sample has about 69,000 distinct CDR3 sequences; roughly 15% are singletons. What was sequenced was whole blood. All receptors come from an adult who was a healthcare worker with PCR-confirmed SARS-CoV-2 infection or an uninfected control (not recorded which).

The rearrangement links TRBV30 to TRBJ1-2; 9 bases agree with TRBD1. Germline trimming cut 2 bases from V and 4 bases from J; bases unmatched to any gene: 8. The CDR3 sequence is 15 residues long. CDR1 is GTSNPN, CDR2 SVGIG, per germline (reference sequence). CDR3 in DNA: TGTGCCTGGAGTCCCGACAGGGGGATGAGCTATGGCTACACCTTC. Its translation is CAWSPDRGMSYGYTF.

This clonotype was detected ten times or more. The chain recombines TRBV20-1 with TRBJ2-3, with TRBD2 identical over 8 bases. CDR3 length: 14 residues. Germline CDR1 DFQATT, CDR2 SNEGSKA (reference sequence). With V trimmed by 0 bases and J by 10 bases, 9 bases remained unmatched. CDR3 DNA: TGCAGTGCTAGAGATGGGGAGGCGGGGGGAGCGCAGTATTTT. The encoded protein is CSARDGEAGGAQYF.

This chain links TRBV7-9 with TRBJ2-5; 7 bases agree with TRBD2. The CDR3 is 14 residues long. Per the germline V gene, CDR1 is SEHNR and CDR2 is FQNEAQ (reference sequence). V lost 6 bases and J lost 0; bases outside the gene matches: 4. CDR3 nucleotides: TGTGCCAGCAGGGGAGGGGTGGACCAAGAGACCCAGTACTTC. Amino acids: CASRGGVDQETQYF.

This chain connects TRBV29-1 to TRBJ2-7; D call uncertain. This CDR3 region has 14 residues. CDR1 is SQVTM and CDR2 is ANQGSEA in the germline V gene. The V and J ends lost 6 bases and 0 bases respectively, with 15 bases between them. The CDR3 sequence: CSVIDGRSSYEQYF. The CDR3 DNA follows: TGCAGCGTGATAGACGGAAGAAGCTCCTACGAGCAGTACTTC.

This clonotype came up many times. This chain links TRBV6-7 with TRBJ1-2; D ambiguous. TRBV6-7 is an open reading frame, and its role is uncertain. This CDR3 contains 10 residues. Trimming cost V 6 bases and J 7 bases, with 6 bases left between them. This chain's CDR3 is CASSRCGYTF. The CDR3 DNA sequence: TGTGCCAGCAGCCGTTGTGGCTACACCTTC.

The chain couples TRBV7-9 to TRBJ1-1, with a weak D call TRBD1 (5 bases). Germline V gives CDR1 SEHNR, CDR2 FQNEAQ (reference sequence). Trimming stripped 1 base from V and 10 bases from J, with 16 bases between. This CDR3 has 14 residues. In DNA, the CDR3 is TGTGCCAGCAGCTTAGAAGGCGATCACGGGGGAGCTTTCTTT. Amino acid sequence: CASSLEGDHGGAFF.

The chain has TRBV28 and TRBJ1-2; D possibly corresponds to TRBD1 (6 bases). V dropped 5 bases and J dropped 7 bases, with 14 bases sitting between them. The germline V gene encodes CDR1 MDHEN and CDR2 SYDVKM. The CDR3 contains 13 residues. The CDR3 nucleotides are TGTGCCAGCAGTGAACAGGGATATGCTGGCTACACCTTC. Protein product: CASSEQGYAGYTF.

The CDR3 DNA is TGTGCCAGCAGTCCCCGCCGGCACGAGCAGTACTTC. The encoded protein is CASSPRRHEQYF. The chain employs TRBV6-5 and TRBJ2-7; no definite D call. The length of the CDR3 is 12 residues. V was trimmed by 5 bases and J by 5 bases, leaving 10 bases between them. Germline loops: CDR1 MNHEY, CDR2 SVGAGI.

This sequence joins TRBV9 and TRBJ1-3; D call uncertain. The V and J ends lost 6 bases and 0 bases respectively, with 10 bases between them. The CDR3 consists of 14 residues. CDR1 and CDR2 (germline): SGDLS, YYNGEE. This CDR3 is CASTRFSSGNTIYF. DNA of the CDR3: TGTGCCAGCACGCGGTTTAGCTCTGGAAACACCATATATTTT.

The genes are TRBV12-5 and TRBJ1-1; 7 bases fit TRBD1. Germline V gives CDR1 LGHNT, CDR2 FRNRAP. The CDR3 contains 15 residues. The V segment lost 1 base and the J segment 5 bases; nucleotides outside the gene matches: 7. For the CDR3, the DNA is TGTGCTAGTGGTTTGGCCTCCGGGACAGCGACTGAAGCTTTCTTT. This sequence encodes CASGLASGTATEAFF.

This clonotype occurred a few times. This rearrangement joins TRBV28 to TRBJ1-6; 8 bases line up with TRBD1. Germline values: CDR1 MDHEN, CDR2 SYDVKM. This CDR3 comprises 14 residues. The trim removed 10 bases at V and 8 bases at J, leaving 10 bases unmatched. CDR3 in DNA: TGTGCCATCCGAACCGGACAGGGCTATTCACCCCTCCACTTT. This gives the protein CAIRTGQGYSPLHF.